This record covers a single T cell receptor beta chain. It was during active infection that Seattle patients were enrolled and then longitudinally followed. Under the authors' procedure: The authors estimated nucleated cell counts from reference gene primer amplification. TCRdb's copy holds only in-frame clones and misses some; the assay was immunoSEQ multiplex PCR. D and trimming were read from the DNA, whereas the V and J calls and clone size are those reported in that table. The sample records roughly 69,000 clones, approximately 80% being singletons. This specimen belongs to a study of blood T cell repertoires in COVID-19. Across the whole study: Samples taken during acute and convalescent COVID-19 were collected in the United States, Italy and Spain. Sample material is recorded as cDNA or gDNA derived from T cells, B-cell-depleted T cells, or PBMCs.

The ends lost 3 bases at V and 1 base at J; junction bases unmatched: 3. The V gene's germline CDR1 is LGHNA and CDR2 YSLEER. The CDR3 loop spans 16 amino acids. Sequencing was carried out using peripheral blood. V is TRBV4-3 and J is TRBJ2-2, with TRBD1 matching 9 bases. The clonotype comes from a man between 45 and 60 years old with COVID-19, enrolled during active disease. The CDR3 DNA follows: TGCGCCAGCAGCCACGACAGGGGGTGGAACACCGGGGAGCTGTTTTTT. This sequence encodes CASSHDRGWNTGELFF.